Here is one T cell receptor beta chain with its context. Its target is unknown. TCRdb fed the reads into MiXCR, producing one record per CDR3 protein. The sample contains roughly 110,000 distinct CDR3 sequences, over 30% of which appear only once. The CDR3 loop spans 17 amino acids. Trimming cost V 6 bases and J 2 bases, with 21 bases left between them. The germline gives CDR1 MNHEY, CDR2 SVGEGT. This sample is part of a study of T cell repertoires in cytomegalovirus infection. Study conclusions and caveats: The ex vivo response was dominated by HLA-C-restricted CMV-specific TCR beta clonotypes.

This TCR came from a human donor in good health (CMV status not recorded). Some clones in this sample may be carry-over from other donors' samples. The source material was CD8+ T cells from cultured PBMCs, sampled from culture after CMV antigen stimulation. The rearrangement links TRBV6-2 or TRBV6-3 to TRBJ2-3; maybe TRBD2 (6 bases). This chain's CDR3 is CASSQNPGLVITDTQYF. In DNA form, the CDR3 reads TGTGCCAGCAGCCAAAACCCGGGACTGGTCATCACAGATACGCAGTATTTT.